This T cell receptor beta chain was sequenced during a study of shared clonotypes between healthy human individuals. The naive CD8 subset, CD45RO-negative cells positively selected for CCR7, excluded terminally differentiated effector memory CD45RA+ cells. Profiled with immunoSEQ multiplex PCR; TCRdb holds only in-frame clones, not every one. The sample includes around 2.1 million clones, approximately 94% seen only once; the top ten take roughly 1.8%. CDR1 is MDHEN and CDR2 is SYDVKM in the germline V gene. J was trimmed by 3 bases and V by 6 bases; bases with no gene match: 7. The CDR3 is 15 amino acids.

V gene TRBV28 combines with J gene TRBJ2-5, with 10 bases identical to TRBD2. The sample was naive CD8+ T cells from PBMCs. This sequence was found in a man between 18 and 29 years old in good health. Some clones in this sample may be carry-over from other donors' samples. The CDR3 sequence: CASSLLAGVEETQYF. DNA of the CDR3: TGTGCCAGCAGCCTTCTAGCGGGAGTTGAAGAGACCCAGTACTTC.